These 17 T cell receptor beta chains came from one sample sequenced in a study of technical replicates of blood from a few donors. Produced via immunoSEQ multiplex PCR; TCRdb's table is partial and in-frame only. The data hold 55,000 to 75,000 clones, with roughly 95% observed a single time. The sample was PBMCs. These receptors were taken from a human donor in good health. Some clones in this sample may be carry-over from other donors' samples.

CDR3 in amino acids: CASSSPRGPGANVLTF. Here the CDR3 DNA reads TGTGCCAGCAGTTCCCCCAGGGGGCCTGGGGCCAACGTCCTGACTTTC. The chain links TRBV27 to TRBJ2-6, with 8 nucleotides matching TRBD1. Germline V gene sequence: CDR1 MNHEY, CDR2 SMNVEV (reference sequence). There are 16 residues in the CDR3. With V trimmed by 4 bases and J by 2 bases, 4 bases remained unmatched.

The V call is TRBV7-8, the J call TRBJ2-3, with D perhaps matching TRBD2 (6 bases). Germline V gene lookup returns CDR1 SGHVS and CDR2 FQNEAQ. This CDR3 region has 14 residues. Trimming removed 4 bases from V and 1 base from J, with 9 bases in between. CDR3 sequence (DNA): TGTGCCAGCAGCTCATCTAGCGGCACAGATACGCAGTATTTT. Protein product: CASSSSSGTDTQYF.

The V gene is TRBV7-2, the J gene TRBJ2-1, with D perhaps TRBD1 (5 bases). Trimming took off 2 bases at V and 6 bases at J, with 17 bases between the two ends. This CDR3 comprises 16 residues. The V gene's germline CDR1 is SGHTA and CDR2 FQGNSA. The CDR3 nucleotides are TGTGCCAGCAGCTTACTTACAGGTGCCGTAGGCAATGAGCAGTTCTTC. The encoded protein is CASSLLTGAVGNEQFF. The whole variable domain, remainder taken from reference TRBV7-2 and TRBJ2-1, is GAGVSQSPSNKVTEKGKDVELRCDPISGHTALYWYRQSLGQGLEFLIYFQGNSAPDKSGLPSDRFSAERTGGSVSTLTIQRTQQEDSAVYLCASSLLTGAVGNEQFFGPGTRLTVL.

The V gene is TRBV5-8, the J gene TRBJ1-6, with D unresolved. Trimming cost V 5 bases and J 7 bases, with 10 bases left between them. Looked up from germline, CDR1 is SGHTS and CDR2 is YDEGEE. The CDR3 contains 13 residues. CDR3 DNA sequence: TGTGCCAGCAGGCGGGAAAGGAATTCACCCCTCCACTTT. It translates to CASRRERNSPLHF.

The V gene is TRBV2, the J gene TRBJ2-1; TRBD1 might be the D (6 bases). The CDR3 covers 12 residues. Germline values: CDR1 SNHLY, CDR2 FYNNEI. With 8 bases removed from V and 8 bases from J, the gap between germline ends came to 13 bases. CDR3 nucleotide sequence: TGTGCCAGCTCCCCGACAGGCGATGAGCAGTTCTTC. Its protein product is CASSPTGDEQFF.

The chain couples TRBV2 to TRBJ2-5; D not certain. The V gene lost 6 bases and the J gene lost 2 bases, with 7 bases spanning the gap. The CDR3 consists of 12 residues. Germline V lookup: CDR1 SNHLY, CDR2 FYNNEI. The DNA of the CDR3 is TGTGCCAGCAGGCCAGATCAAGAGACCCAGTACTTC. Residues: CASRPDQETQYF.

V and J are TRBV5-1 and TRBJ1-1; D is undetermined. V was pared by 1 base and J by 4 bases, with 11 bases between. Germline-derived CDR1 and CDR2 are SGHRS and YFSETQ. This CDR3 is 14 amino acids long. CDR3 loop: CASSLTGEATEAFF. DNA of the CDR3: TGCGCCAGCAGCTTGACTGGGGAGGCCACTGAAGCTTTCTTT. The variable domain in full, completed from reference TRBV5-1 and TRBJ1-1, reads KAGVTQTPRYLIKTRGQQVTLSCSPISGHRSVSWYQQTPGQGLQFLFEYFSETQRNKGNFPGRFSGRQFSNSRSEMNVSTLELGDSALYLCASSLTGEATEAFFGQGTRLTVV.

V and J are TRBV29-1 and TRBJ1-2, with a weak D call TRBD1 (6 bases). CDR3 length: 16 amino acids. Germline V gene sequence: CDR1 SQVTM, CDR2 ANQGSEA. Trimming took 4 bases from V and 4 from J, leaving 22 bases between them. DNA for the CDR3: TGCAGCGTTGCACTTGCAGGCGGACAGAGCCTCTATGGCTACACCTTC. It encodes CSVALAGGQSLYGYTF.

The rearrangement joins TRBV4-3 to TRBJ1-1; the D gene is possibly TRBD1 (5 bases). This CDR3 region has 15 residues. V was trimmed by 1 base and J by 0 bases, leaving 9 bases between them. Germline CDR1 and CDR2: LGHNA and YSLEER. The CDR3 nucleotides are TGCGCCAGCAGCCAAGGGGGACTCATGAACACTGAAGCTTTCTTT. Its protein product is CASSQGGLMNTEAFF.

The chain uses TRBV2 and TRBJ2-6, with D perhaps TRBD2 (6 bases). The CDR3 totals 17 residues. Trimming cost V 7 bases and J 4 bases, with 20 bases left between them. Germline lookup yields CDR1 SNHLY and CDR2 FYNNEI. The CDR3 is CASKESFSGAGANVLTF. The CDR3 DNA sequence: TGTGCCAGCAAAGAATCTTTCTCGGGAGCCGGGGCCAACGTCCTGACTTTC.

The chain has TRBV5-8 and TRBJ2-3; 9 bases match TRBD2. The CDR3 loop spans 16 amino acids. Trimming removed 4 bases from V and 6 bases from J; junction bases left unmatched: 12. Germline V gives CDR1 SGHTS, CDR2 YDEGEE. In DNA, the CDR3 is TGTGCCAGCAGCGAGGGACTAGCAAAAATCGCGGATACGCAGTATTTT. As protein: CASSEGLAKIADTQYF.

V gene TRBV6-5 combines with J gene TRBJ2-1, with TRBD2 identical over 12 bases. Germline assignment: CDR1 MNHEY and CDR2 SVGAGI. The CDR3 consists of 16 residues. J lost 9 bases, V lost 0 bases, and 6 bases had no gene match. CDR3 amino acids: CASSYSLAGGPGEQFF. The CDR3 DNA sequence: TGTGCCAGCAGTTACTCGCTAGCGGGAGGGCCGGGTGAGCAGTTCTTC.

V usage is TRBV19 and J usage is TRBJ2-3, with 7 nucleotides matching TRBD2. Per germline, CDR1 LNHDA and CDR2 SQIVND (reference sequence). This CDR3 comprises 15 residues. Unmatched junction bases numbered 9, after V lost 4 bases and J lost 5 bases. The CDR3 DNA follows: TGTGCCAGTAGTAATACGGGGGGTGGGAAAGATACGCAGTATTTT. It encodes CASSNTGGGKDTQYF.

The chain combines TRBV12-5 with TRBJ2-1, with 13 bases that match TRBD2. This CDR3 contains 15 residues. The V gene end was trimmed by 7 bases and the J gene end by 7 bases; junction bases not matched to a gene: 7. Germline V lookup: CDR1 LGHNT, CDR2 FRNRAP. Here the CDR3 DNA reads TGTGCTAGTGAACGCGGGACTAGCGGGAAGAATGAGCAGTTCTTC. It specifies CASERGTSGKNEQFF. Supplemented by reference TRBV12-5 and TRBJ2-1, the full variable domain reads DARVTQTPRHKVTEMGQEVTMRCQPILGHNTVFWYRQTMMQGLELLAYFRNRAPLDDSGMPKDRFSAEMPDATLATLKIQPSEPRDSAVYFCASERGTSGKNEQFFGPGTRLTVL.

J is TRBJ2-1 and V is TRBV6-5; 9 bases are a match to TRBD2. J lost 12 bases, V lost 5 bases, and 11 bases had no gene match. Germline V gives CDR1 MNHEY, CDR2 SVGAGI. This CDR3 has 14 residues. In nucleotides, the CDR3 is TGTGCCAGCAGTCGCGGGAGGGGAGGCTGGGGGCAGTTCTTC. It translates to CASSRGRGGWGQFF.

This clone appeared a few times. The rearrangement joins TRBV5-4 to TRBJ1-2; D ambiguous. The CDR3 consists of 13 residues. Germline CDR1 SGHNT, CDR2 YYREEE (reference sequence). Between the trimmed V and J ends, which lost 1 base and 0 bases, there was a span of 4 bases. CDR3 DNA sequence: TGTGCCAGCAGCTTGCGTGCTAACTATGGCTACACCTTC. This translates into CASSLRANYGYTF.

This clone has a single count. The V and J genes are TRBV5-5 and TRBJ1-2, with D tentatively TRBD1 (5 bases). CDR1 and CDR2 (germline): SGHKS, YYEKEE (reference sequence). This CDR3 contains 15 residues. V lost 0 bases and J 3 bases, leaving 12 bases between the germline ends. CDR3 in amino acids: CASSLGQGSYYGYTF. The CDR3 DNA reads TGTGCCAGCAGCTTGGGTCAGGGCTCTTACTATGGCTACACCTTC.